Below, 28 T cell receptor beta chains from the same sample are listed, as sequenced in a study of cytomegalovirus exposure and HLA in healthy donors (TCRdb year 2017). The library came from the immunoSEQ multiplex PCR assay. For the multiplex PCR, a mixture combining 60 forward primers for TCR Vbeta segments and 13 reverse primers for TCR Jbeta segments was used. TCRdb provides this immuneACCESS table in a form limited to in-frame rearrangements. Some clones are lacking; in checked studies, under half of them reflect an unresolved V gene, and why the rest are absent is not known. Counted in this sample were about 300,000 clones; roughly 85% of them appeared once. The leading ten clones occupy less than 4.5% of the sample. The source material was PBMCs. The receptors derive from a middle-aged man in good health and CMV-seropositive.

This chain connects TRBV27 to TRBJ2-2, with D hard to call. Germline V gene sequence: CDR1 MNHEY, CDR2 SMNVEV (reference sequence). The CDR3 loop spans 11 amino acids. V lost 5 bases and J 4 bases, leaving 2 bases between the germline ends. The chain's CDR3 is CASSLTGELFF. As DNA, the CDR3 is TGTGCCAGCAGTCTCACCGGGGAGCTGTTTTTT.

This sequence joins TRBV30 and TRBJ2-7; D ambiguous. CDR3 length: 12 residues. V dropped 3 bases and J dropped 1 base, with 7 bases sitting between them. Germline CDR1 reads GTSNPN; CDR2 reads SVGIG (reference sequence). The CDR3 region is CAWSGTSYEQYF. CDR3 nucleotides: TGTGCCTGGAGCGGTACGTCCTACGAGCAGTACTTC.

For this clone: The same CDR3 can be traced to other DNA sequences in this sample. This chain uses TRBV4-1 with TRBJ2-1, with 9 positions matching TRBD2. From germline, CDR1 is MGHRA and CDR2 YSYEKL. The CDR3 totals 18 residues. Trimming removed 1 base from V and 0 bases from J; junction bases left unmatched: 7. The CDR3 loop reads CASSQVTSGAISYNEQFF. CDR3 DNA: TGCGCCAGCAGCCAAGTGACTAGCGGAGCCATCTCCTACAATGAGCAGTTCTTC.

The chain is built from TRBV6-5 and TRBJ1-4, with D possibly being TRBD1 (5 bases). CDR1 and CDR2 (germline): MNHEY, SVGAGI. Trimming shortened V by 5 bases and J by 8 bases, and 18 bases separated the two germline ends. The CDR3 has 15 amino acids. In DNA form, the CDR3 reads TGTGCCAGCAGTCTGAACTCAGGGATTGGGGAAAAACTGTTTTTT. Protein product: CASSLNSGIGEKLFF.

The genes are TRBV6-1 and TRBJ2-7; the match to TRBD1 covers 7 bases. The germline CDR1 and CDR2 sequences are MNHNS and SASEGT. The CDR3 spans 11 residues. With 8 bases clipped from V and 5 bases from J, the junction kept 3 bases outside the gene matches. This chain's CDR3 is CASLQGHEQYF. CDR3 coding DNA: TGTGCCAGCTTACAGGGGCACGAGCAGTACTTC.

The J gene is TRBJ1-2, the V gene TRBV28; the match to TRBD1 covers 7 bases. This CDR3 contains 15 residues. V lost 4 bases, J lost 5 bases, and 10 bases stayed unmatched. Germline CDR1 is MDHEN and CDR2 is SYDVKM. CDR3 coding DNA: TGTGCCAGCAGTTCCCCGGGGCAGGGGGGATATGGCTACACCTTC. It translates to CASSSPGQGGYGYTF.

This clone was observed once. The V and J genes are TRBV6-5 and TRBJ1-1; D gene unclear. This CDR3 has 13 amino acids. Germline V gives CDR1 MNHEY, CDR2 SVGAGI. V was trimmed by 6 bases and J by 4 bases, leaving 12 bases between them. In nucleotides, the CDR3 is TGTGCCAGCAGCCCCGCGGGCCCCACTGAAGCTTTCTTT. Translating gives CASSPAGPTEAFF.

The gene calls are TRBV2 and TRBJ2-3, with 10 positions matching TRBD2. CDR3 size: 16 residues. The V segment lost 6 bases and the J segment 6 bases; nucleotides outside the gene matches: 12. Looked up from germline, CDR1 is SNHLY and CDR2 is FYNNEI. In DNA, the CDR3 is TGTGCCAGCAGCCGAAGTACTAGCGGGGCTGGTGATACGCAGTATTTT. Its protein product is CASSRSTSGAGDTQYF.

The V and J genes are TRBV28 and TRBJ1-1; D is uncertain. This CDR3 is built from 14 residues. V lost 1 base and J lost 5, with 11 bases in between. Germline V gives CDR1 MDHEN, CDR2 SYDVKM. The CDR3 here is CASSLSSAWTEAFF. DNA of the CDR3: TGTGCCAGCAGTTTATCAAGTGCGTGGACTGAAGCTTTCTTT.

The chain employs TRBV10-2 and TRBJ1-2, with TRBD1 matching over 10 bases. Trimming removed 3 bases from V and 7 bases from J; junction bases left unmatched: 11. This CDR3 region has 16 residues. Germline CDR1 and CDR2: WSHSY and SAAADI. The CDR3 protein is CASSDLKDRGLRGYTF. DNA for the CDR3: TGCGCCAGCAGTGACCTAAAGGACAGGGGGTTACGTGGCTACACCTTC.

This chain joins TRBV15 and TRBJ2-5, with 13 bases identical to TRBD2. The tail of the sequence fits TRBJ2-7 better, so the J call may be wrong. Germline V gene sequence: CDR1 LNHNV, CDR2 YYDKDF (reference sequence). There are 16 residues in the CDR3. CDR3 in amino acids: CATSTGTSGAPLEQYF. DNA for the CDR3: TGTGCCACCAGCACCGGGACTAGCGGGGCCCCCCTCGAGCAGTACTTC.

V usage is TRBV29-1 and J usage is TRBJ2-5, with D possibly TRBD2 on 6 matching bases. The J call may be in error: the DNA end matches TRBJ2-7 better. Germline CDR1 reads SQVTM; CDR2 reads ANQGSEA. The CDR3 extends over 13 amino acids. DNA for the CDR3: TGCAGCGCCCAGGAGGGGAGCACTTACGAGCAGTACTTC. It codes for CSAQEGSTYEQYF.

This chain connects TRBV7-6 to TRBJ2-5, with 9 bases that match TRBD2. The CDR3 has 16 residues. J was trimmed by 9 bases and V by 3 bases; bases with no gene match: 14. The germline V gene encodes CDR1 SGHVS and CDR2 FNYEAQ. The chain's CDR3 is CASSFSGTSNPVPQYF. The DNA for the CDR3 is TGTGCCAGCAGCTTCTCCGGGACTAGCAATCCCGTGCCCCAGTACTTC.

The chain is built from TRBV19 and TRBJ1-5; D possibly corresponds to TRBD1 (5 bases). CDR3 length: 15 amino acids. CDR1 and CDR2 (germline): LNHDA, SQIVND (reference sequence). V shed 5 bases and J shed 7 bases, with 18 bases lying between them. DNA of the CDR3: TGTGCCAGTAGTCTAAGGGCAGGGATCGGACAGCCCCAGCATTTT. It translates to CASSLRAGIGQPQHF.

The chain employs TRBV5-1 and TRBJ2-3, with D possibly being TRBD2 (7 bases). V lost 0 bases, J lost 5 bases, and 10 bases lay in between. CDR1 and CDR2 from the germline V gene are SGHRS and YFSETQ. This CDR3 has 14 amino acids. The CDR3 nucleotides are TGCGCCAGCAGCTTGGACAGGGAGGGAGATACGCAGTATTTT. This encodes CASSLDREGDTQYF. The full variable domain, rest sourced from reference TRBV5-1 and TRBJ2-3, is KAGVTQTPRYLIKTRGQQVTLSCSPISGHRSVSWYQQTPGQGLQFLFEYFSETQRNKGNFPGRFSGRQFSNSRSEMNVSTLELGDSALYLCASSLDREGDTQYFGPGTRLTVL.

This sequence joins TRBV16 and TRBJ1-1, with 8 bases fitting TRBD1. Germline CDR1 KGHSY, CDR2 FQNENV. The CDR3 extends over 19 amino acids. The J segment lost 4 bases and the V segment lost 1 base, leaving 17 bases of the junction unmatched. The CDR3 sequence: CASSQFLDLIGQGSTEAFF. The CDR3 bases are TGTGCCAGCAGCCAATTTTTGGACCTTATAGGACAGGGATCCACTGAAGCTTTCTTT.

This rearrangement joins TRBV19 to TRBJ2-7; 10 bases fit TRBD1. Germline values: CDR1 LNHDA, CDR2 SQIVND (reference sequence). The V segment lost 5 bases and the J segment 0 bases; nucleotides outside the gene matches: 4. The CDR3 extends over 15 amino acids. The CDR3 DNA reads as TGTGCCAGTAGTCAAGACAGGGGGCTCTCCTACGAGCAGTACTTC. This translates into CASSQDRGLSYEQYF.

The chain couples TRBV6-1 to TRBJ2-1, with a possible D match to TRBD1 (5 bases). V was pared by 4 bases and J by 4 bases, with 17 bases between. The CDR3 is made up of 16 amino acids. Germline CDR1 is MNHNS and CDR2 is SASEGT. The CDR3 DNA reads TGTGCCAGCAGTGTGGCGAGACAGTCTAATTACAATGAGCAGTTCTTC. Translation: CASSVARQSNYNEQFF.

The chain is built from TRBV20-1 and TRBJ2-7; D possibly corresponds to TRBD1 (6 bases). This CDR3 contains 11 residues. Deletions cut 5 bases from V and 2 bases from J, with 7 bases between. Per germline, CDR1 DFQATT and CDR2 SNEGSKA (reference sequence). CDR3 loop: CSAQGPYEQYF. CDR3 DNA: TGCAGTGCTCAGGGGCCCTACGAGCAGTACTTC.

This chain joins TRBV6-1 and TRBJ2-3, with 7 nucleotides matching TRBD1. Losses at the gene ends were 9 bases for V and 8 bases for J; bases not matched to a gene: 14. This CDR3 comprises 14 residues. CDR1 MNHNS and CDR2 SASEGT come from the germline V gene. The CDR3 loop is CARGTELRRLTQYF. CDR3 nucleotides: TGTGCCAGAGGGACAGAGCTCCGAAGGCTTACGCAGTATTTT.

The V gene is TRBV6-1, the J gene TRBJ2-7, with a possible D match to TRBD2 (6 bases). This CDR3 contains 15 residues. CDR1 is MNHNS, CDR2 SASEGT, per germline. The V end was cut by 1 base, the J end by 2 bases, with 12 bases between. The CDR3 is CASSEGASATYEQYF. CDR3 in DNA: TGTGCCAGCAGTGAAGGGGCTAGCGCCACCTACGAGCAGTACTTC.

This clone was seen a few times. The rearrangement joins TRBV6-6 to TRBJ1-4; 8 positions agree with TRBD1. This CDR3 contains 15 residues. The germline CDR1 and CDR2 sequences are MNHNY and SVGAGI (reference sequence). Trimming took 5 bases from V and 8 from J; bases not matched to a gene: 10. The chain's CDR3 is CASSDTRQGREKLFF. The CDR3 DNA is TGTGCCAGCAGTGATACCCGACAGGGGAGGGAAAAACTGTTTTTT.

This clone was seen more than once but under ten times. The chain combines TRBV6-5 with TRBJ1-5; the D is unclear. The CDR3 runs 12 residues. The germline CDR1 and CDR2 sequences are MNHEY and SVGAGI. Trimming pared 2 bases from V and 9 bases from J, leaving 8 bases between. CDR3 region: CASSYPAGPQHF. CDR3 nucleotide sequence: TGTGCCAGCAGTTACCCCGCGGGGCCCCAGCATTTT.

V is TRBV7-3 and J is TRBJ2-2; TRBD1 aligns across 9 bases. The trim removed 4 bases at V and 0 bases at J, leaving 3 bases unmatched. Germline-derived CDR1 and CDR2 are SGHTA and FQGTGA. The CDR3 has 16 amino acids. CDR3 nucleotide sequence: TGTGCCAGCAGCTACCACAGGGGGCCGAACACCGGGGAGCTGTTTTTT. Its translation: CASSYHRGPNTGELFF.

The chain is built from TRBV4-1 and TRBJ2-3, with TRBD2 matching over 8 bases. Unmatched junction bases numbered 12, after V lost 0 bases and J lost 4 bases. Germline assignment: CDR1 MGHRA and CDR2 YSYEKL. The CDR3 contains 18 residues. This CDR3 reads CASSQEGGERELADTQYF. The DNA of the CDR3 is TGCGCCAGCAGCCAAGAAGGGGGAGAGCGGGAGCTGGCAGATACGCAGTATTTT.

CDR3 region: CASTPPSGQETQYF. In nucleotides, the CDR3 is TGTGCCAGCACCCCCCCTAGCGGTCAAGAGACCCAGTACTTC. V usage is TRBV7-9 and J usage is TRBJ2-5; 7 bases are shared with TRBD2. The CDR3 length is 14 residues. Trimming at V came to 7 bases and at J to 2 bases, leaving 7 bases not matched to a gene. Germline-derived CDR1 and CDR2 are SEHNR and FQNEAQ (reference sequence).

V gene TRBV5-4 combines with J gene TRBJ1-2, with a weak D call TRBD1 (5 bases). This CDR3 region has 15 residues. CDR1 and CDR2 from the germline V gene are SGHNT and YYREEE (reference sequence). V was trimmed by 4 bases and J by 4 bases, leaving 17 bases between them. CDR3 sequence reads: CASSPSGMGGYGYTF. The CDR3, as DNA: TGTGCCAGCAGCCCTTCTGGGATGGGGGGCTATGGCTACACCTTC.

The CDR3, as DNA: TGTGCCACCAGCAGACTCGGGAGGGGACCGAACACTGAAGCTTTCTTT. Amino acids: CATSRLGRGPNTEAFF. The chain joins TRBV15 to TRBJ1-1, with D possibly being TRBD1 (5 bases). V lost 2 bases, J lost 1 base, and 14 bases lay in between. The CDR3 length is 16 residues. Germline lookup yields CDR1 LNHNV and CDR2 YYDKDF (reference sequence). The full variable domain, completed using reference TRBV15 and TRBJ1-1, is DAMVIQNPRYQVTQFGKPVTLSCSQTLNHNVMYWYQQKSSQAPKLLFHYYDKDFNNEADTPDNFQSRRPNTSFCFLDIRSPGLGDTAMYLCATSRLGRGPNTEAFFGQGTRLTVV.